A selection of T cell receptor beta chains follows, all from one sample in a study of early T cells in non-severe SARS-CoV-2 infection. TCRdb reanalysed the 5' RACE reads using MiXCR and keeps one entry per CDR3 protein. This repertoire shows about 26,000 distinct CDR3 sequences, around 4% found once; its top ten account for about an eighth. Sequenced sample: whole blood. The receptors were sampled from an adult who was a healthcare worker with PCR-confirmed SARS-CoV-2 infection or an uninfected control (not recorded which). CDR3s include the opening cysteine and the closing phenylalanine or tryptophan. A D gene is named only where the DNA matches it firmly. A row's size may be missing; if present it is once, few, many or a size class.

>few|TRBJ1-1|-|TRBV12-3/TRBV12-4
TGTGCCAGTCTCATCCAATCGGGCACTGAAGCTTTCTTT
CASLIQSGTEAFF
>many|TRBJ2-3|-|TRBV24-1
TGTGCCACCAGTGCCGGGGGCCATAGCACAGATACGCAGTATTTT
CATSAGGHSTDTQYF
>many|TRBJ2-1|-|TRBV5-6
TGTGCCAGCCTTTTCTCCCTGGTAGGAAGCTCCTACAATGAGCAGTTCTTC
CASLFSLVGSSYNEQFF
>-|TRBJ2-1|TRBD2|TRBV6-6
TGTGCCACCCAGCAGCGGGGGACTGGCCAATACAATGAGCAGTTCTTC
CATQQRGTGQYNEQFF
>medium-sized|TRBJ2-3|-|TRBV7-2
TGTGCCAGCAGCTTAGGCGGCTCTCGGAGCACAGATACGCAGTATTTT
CASSLGGSRSTDTQYF
>few|TRBJ2-5|-|TRBV19
TGTGCCAGTAGTATCGCGAACGGGGGAGAGACCCAGTACTTC
CASSIANGGETQYF
>few|TRBJ1-1|-|TRBV6-2/TRBV6-3
TGTGCCAGCAGAGGGGGGGGATTTCAAGGAACTGAAGCTTTCTTT
CASRGGGFQGTEAFF
>many|TRBJ2-3|-|TRBV12-3/TRBV12-4
TGTGCCAGCAGTTTAGCATCGGTCGGATCGGGCACAGATACGCAGTATTTT
CASSLASVGSGTDTQYF
>many|TRBJ2-5|-|TRBV30
TGTGCCTGGAGTGTCCGGGATAAGACCCAGTACTTC
CAWSVRDKTQYF
>many|TRBJ1-4|TRBD1|TRBV5-4
TGTGCCAGCAGCTTAAGGACAGGGTTTGGCGAAAAACTGTTTTTT
CASSLRTGFGEKLFF
>-|TRBJ2-1|-|TRBV30
TGTGCCTGGGATATGGGAAACTACAATGAGCAGTTCTTC
CAWDMGNYNEQFF
>few|TRBJ2-1|TRBD2|TRBV10-3
TGTGCCATCAGTGAGTCAAGGACAGGGATTTGGACTAGCGGAAACAATGAGCAGTTCTTC
CAISESRTGIWTSGNNEQFF
>many|TRBJ2-5|-|TRBV2
TGTGCCAGCAGTGAAGCGGGGTCGATTCAAGAGACCCAGTACTTC
CASSEAGSIQETQYF
>many|TRBJ2-7|TRBD2|TRBV7-6
TGTGCCAGCAGCTTAGATACTAGCGGGGCCTACGAGCAGTACTTC
CASSLDTSGAYEQYF
>many|TRBJ2-1|TRBD2|TRBV7-9
TGTGCCAGCAGCCAACGGACTAGCGGAGGCAATGAGCAGTTCTTC
CASSQRTSGGNEQFF
>many|TRBJ2-5|TRBD2|TRBV4-2
TGTGCCAGCAGCCAAGGTGGGGCGCGGGAGGAGACCCAGTACTTC
CASSQGGAREETQYF
>many|TRBJ2-1|-|TRBV4-3
TGCGCCAGCAGCCAAGATTGGACGGCGTACAATGAGCAGTTCTTC
CASSQDWTAYNEQFF
>-|TRBJ1-5|-|TRBV20-1
TGCAGTGCTAGTCCATGGCGAGGGGCCCTCAATCAGCCCCAGCATTTT
CSASPWRGALNQPQHF
>many|TRBJ1-1|TRBD1|TRBV12-3/TRBV12-4
TGTGCCAGCAGATACCGCCGGGACAGTAACACTGAAGCTTTCTTT
CASRYRRDSNTEAFF
>many|TRBJ1-2|-|TRBV29-1
TGCAGCGCCGAAGGGACGGGCGCGGAAGTCGGCTACACCTTC
CSAEGTGAEVGYTF
>many|TRBJ2-5|-|TRBV20-1
TGCAGTGTTGGTACGGGGATGATCCAAGAGACCCAGTACTTC
CSVGTGMIQETQYF
>many|TRBJ2-1|TRBD2|TRBV7-3
TGTGCCAGCAGCTCTGGGGGGACTAGCGGGAGTTCAAGTGAGCAGTTCTTC
CASSSGGTSGSSSEQFF
>many|TRBJ2-1|TRBD2|TRBV20-1
TGCAGTGCTTTGAGCGGGAGTGCGAATAATGAGCAGTTCTTC
CSALSGSANNEQFF
>-|TRBJ1-4|-|TRBV12-3/TRBV12-4
TGTGCCAGCAGTTTAGGAGCAGGTCGGGGCCATAATGAAAAACTGTTTTTT
CASSLGAGRGHNEKLFF
>many|TRBJ1-6|-|TRBV7-9
TGTGCCAGCAGCTTATTGCTCAGCAATTCACCCCTCCACTTT
CASSLLLSNSPLHF
>many|TRBJ1-1|-|TRBV5-1
TGCGCCAGCAAGCCTCTAAGACGGGATGAAGCTTTCTTT
CASKPLRRDEAFF
>medium-sized|TRBJ2-3|-|TRBV12-3/TRBV12-4
TGTGCCAGCAGGGAAGGTAGTAGCACAGATACGCAGTATTTT
CASREGSSTDTQYF
>many|TRBJ1-2|TRBD1|TRBV10-3
TGTGCCATCAGTGAGCGACAGGGGCGCTATGGCTACACCTTC
CAISERQGRYGYTF
>many|TRBJ2-3|-|TRBV12-3/TRBV12-4
TGTGCCAGCAGTCTCCTAGATACGCAGTATTTT
CASSLLDTQYF
>many|TRBJ2-3|TRBD1|TRBV11-2
TGTGCCAGCAGCTCCTTAGGGAGGACAGGGTACACAGATACGCAGTATTTT
CASSSLGRTGYTDTQYF
>many|TRBJ1-6|TRBD1|TRBV27
TGTGCCAGCAGTTTATCGCCGGGACAGGGGGGATTCTCCTATAATTCACCCCTCCACTTT
CASSLSPGQGGFSYNSPLHF
>many|TRBJ2-3|-|TRBV20-1
TGCAGTGCTAGACTTTTCGGCCAGTCGGGCACAGATACGCAGTATTTT
CSARLFGQSGTDTQYF
>-|TRBJ2-7|-|TRBV5-6
TGTGCCAGCAGCTTGGGGTACTCCTACGAGCAGTACTTC
CASSLGYSYEQYF
>many|TRBJ2-5|TRBD1|TRBV5-4
TGTGCCAGCAGCTTAGGGACAGGGGGCCTCCAAGAGACCCAGTACTTC
CASSLGTGGLQETQYF
>-|TRBJ2-2|TRBD2|TRBV6-6
TGTGCCAGCAGTCCGGGACTAGCGGGATTGACCGGGGAGCTGTTTTTT
CASSPGLAGLTGELFF
>many|TRBJ2-5|-|TRBV12-3/TRBV12-4
TGTGCCAGCGAGAATAATGGGGAAGAGACCCAGTACTTC
CASENNGEETQYF
>many|TRBJ2-1|TRBD2|TRBV3-1
TGTGCCAGCAGCCAAGATCCCGCGGCGGGAGGGAGCTCCTACAATGAGCAGTTCTTC
CASSQDPAAGGSSYNEQFF
>many|TRBJ2-7|-|TRBV27
TGTGCCAGCAGTTTAACCTCAGGGGTTTATTCGCACGAGCAGTACTTC
CASSLTSGVYSHEQYF
>many|TRBJ2-3|TRBD1|TRBV4-1
TGCGCCAGCAGCCAGGGACAGGGTGCGGTCACAGATACGCAGTATTTT
CASSQGQGAVTDTQYF
>many|TRBJ2-2|-|TRBV9
TGTGCCAGCAGCTTTACCGGGACCCCGAACACCGGGGAGCTGTTTTTT
CASSFTGTPNTGELFF
>many|TRBJ2-1|TRBD2|TRBV29-1
TGCAGCGTTGCTCGGACTAGCGGGAGCAATGAGCAGTTCTTC
CSVARTSGSNEQFF
>many|TRBJ2-1|-|TRBV19
TGTGCCAGTAGTACCCCCGAGGGTTTAGGCTACAATGAGCAGTTCTTC
CASSTPEGLGYNEQFF
>many|TRBJ1-6|-|TRBV24-1
TGTGCCACCTCTGACAGTACTTTGGGGAAAAATTCACCCCTCCACTTT
CATSDSTLGKNSPLHF
>few|TRBJ2-3|TRBD2|TRBV7-2
TGTGCCAGCAGAAGCCTACGCGGGAGTACTTCTAGCACAGATACGCAGTATTTT
CASRSLRGSTSSTDTQYF
>many|TRBJ2-1|TRBD1|TRBV29-1
TGCAGCGTGACCGGACAGGGAGCAGACAATGAGCAGTTCTTC
CSVTGQGADNEQFF
>many|TRBJ2-5|TRBD1|TRBV5-1
TGCGCCAGCAGTCGACAGGGTTTTCAAGAGACCCAGTACTTC
CASSRQGFQETQYF
>many|TRBJ1-2|-|TRBV28
TGTGCCAGCGGATCGACCGGGTCGTACTATGGCTACACCTTC
CASGSTGSYYGYTF
>few|TRBJ2-1|TRBD2|TRBV7-2
TGTGCCAGCAGCTTAGCTAGCGGGAGGTTCAATGAGCAGTTCTTC
CASSLASGRFNEQFF